The 2 T cell receptor beta chains below were found in one sample sequenced in a study of cytomegalovirus exposure and HLA in healthy donors. The PCR used 60 Vbeta and 13 Jbeta primers. Profiling relied on immunoSEQ multiplex PCR, and the TCRdb table lists in-frame clones only, not all of them. This sample yields about 59,000 clones, of which 65% to 75% are seen a single time; about 6.8% belongs to the top ten. The sample consisted of PBMCs. The receptors derive from a man aged 30-40 years in good health and CMV-seropositive.

This chain links TRBV5-1 with TRBJ2-5, with D perhaps matching TRBD1 (7 bases). The V and J ends lost 3 bases and 2 bases respectively, with 17 bases between them. Germline CDR1 and CDR2: SGHRS and YFSETQ. CDR3 length: 16 amino acids. The CDR3 is CASSWRGPETQETQYF. The CDR3 DNA reads as TGCGCCAGCAGCTGGAGGGGGCCAGAGACTCAAGAGACCCAGTACTTC.

This sequence joins TRBV10-3 and TRBJ1-1; 7 bases map to TRBD1. The trim removed 8 bases at V and 1 base at J, leaving 7 bases unmatched. The germline gives CDR1 ENHRY, CDR2 SYGVKD. This CDR3 contains 14 residues. The CDR3: CAIAGTAENTEAFF. CDR3 bases: TGTGCCATCGCCGGGACAGCTGAGAACACTGAAGCTTTCTTT.